This T cell receptor (beta chain) was captured in a study of cytomegalovirus exposure and HLA in healthy donors. Per the germline V gene, CDR1 is SNHLY and CDR2 is FYNNEI. The CDR3 covers 13 residues. V trimming: 7 bases; J trimming: 0 bases; junction bases outside the gene matches: 2. PCR was performed using 60 Vbeta and 13 Jbeta primers. Assay used: immunoSEQ multiplex PCR; TCRdb lists only in-frame clones, some missing. The sample lists about 220,000 clones, roughly 87% occurring once. This clone was observed a handful of times. As yet, its antigen is unknown. Likely unrecorded immune exposures existed in these nominally healthy donors. Study results and limitations: In a later analysis, HLA-associated TCR beta chains were more clonally expanded than equally common others. It was 150 to 200 TCR beta chains that were listed as cytomegalovirus-associated. A later analysis showed TCR association rates differing by HLA locus, peaking at DRB1 and lowest at HLA-C.

This clonotype was obtained from a man aged 35-49 years in good health and CMV-seropositive. The sequencing sample was made of PBMCs. The genes are TRBV2 and TRBJ1-1; TRBD1 agrees at 7 bases. CDR3 nucleotide sequence: TGTGCCAGCAAAGACAGGGTGAACACTGAAGCTTTCTTT. Residues: CASKDRVNTEAFF.